This T cell receptor beta chain emerged from a study of relationships among human T cell subsets. Study conclusions and caveats: Over 55% of CD8+ cytotoxic sequences were in clones over 100 reads; regulatory and Th2 had few. Many CDR3s were shared across Th1, Th2 and regulatory subsets.

Of note for this clonotype: Antigen specificity is unknown.

Germline-derived CDR1 and CDR2 are SEHNR and FQNEAQ (reference sequence). This CDR3 is built from 14 residues. V was trimmed by 2 bases and J by 2 bases, leaving 10 bases between them. CD4+ cells were positively selected first, then anti-CD25 beads isolated CD4+CD25+ regulatory T cells. T cell subsets were isolated with antibody-coated magnetic beads. The T cell receptor alpha and beta CDR3 regions were amplified from mRNA by semiquantitative ARM-PCR. In ARM-PCR, communal superprimers followed tagged nested gene-specific primers for exponential amplification. MiXCR, applied by TCRdb to the multiplex PCR reads, yields one record per CDR3 protein. The repertoire holds roughly 15,000 distinct CDR3 sequences, with less than 65% as singletons.

The chain employs TRBV7-9 and TRBJ2-7; D not resolved. The sequenced sample consisted of Tregs sorted from blood. The TCR originated in a man aged 40-49 years in good health. The CDR3 loop reads CASSLLGKPYEQYF. The CDR3 bases are TGTGCCAGCAGCTTATTGGGGAAACCCTACGAGCAGTACTTC.